These 24 T cell receptor beta chains share one sample of origin, sequenced in a study of cytomegalovirus exposure and HLA in healthy donors. A multiplex PCR was run with 60 Vbeta primers and 13 Jbeta primers. Generated by immunoSEQ multiplex PCR, the TCRdb table keeps only in-frame clones and is missing some. The sample includes some 110,000 clones, approximately 69% of them seen just once. Sequenced sample: PBMCs. The receptor set was obtained from a woman aged 50 to 65 in good health and CMV-seropositive.

The genes are TRBV7-2 and TRBJ1-2, with 10 bases matching TRBD1. CDR1 and CDR2 from the germline V gene are SGHTA and FQGNSA. V lost 5 bases and J lost 5; bases outside the gene matches: 14. The CDR3 is 17 amino acids. The CDR3 loop reads CASSPKTGGVYRYGYTF. CDR3 DNA sequence: TGTGCCAGCAGCCCTAAGACAGGGGGCGTTTATAGGTATGGCTACACCTTC.

This clone appeared once. The rearrangement links TRBV4-3 to TRBJ2-7, with 8 positions matching TRBD2. The CDR3 sequence is 14 residues long. V lost 4 bases and J lost 4; bases outside the gene matches: 6. Germline V gives CDR1 LGHNA, CDR2 YSLEER. The CDR3 coding sequence is TGCGCCAGCAGCCCTCGAGCGGGGGCGTACGAGCAGTACTTC. Encoded protein: CASSPRAGAYEQYF.

The V call is TRBV10-3, the J call TRBJ1-1, with D perhaps matching TRBD1 (5 bases). Germline lookup yields CDR1 ENHRY and CDR2 SYGVKD. V was pared by 5 bases and J by 4 bases, with 11 bases between. The CDR3 has 13 residues. The CDR3 region has the DNA TGTGCCATCAGTCAGGGCTCTCCCACTGAAGCTTTCTTT. It yields the protein CAISQGSPTEAFF.

V is TRBV19 and J is TRBJ2-7, with D possibly matching TRBD1 (5 bases). CDR1 and CDR2 (germline): LNHDA, SQIVND (reference sequence). Trimming shortened V by 8 bases and J by 2 bases, and 7 bases separated the two germline ends. The CDR3 spans 11 residues. CDR3 sequence reads: CASQGAYEQYF. The CDR3 bases are TGTGCCAGTCAAGGGGCCTACGAGCAGTACTTC.

The rearrangement uses TRBV27 and TRBJ1-2; the match to TRBD1 covers 11 bases. Trimming removed 6 bases from V and 4 bases from J; junction bases left unmatched: 4. CDR1 is MNHEY, CDR2 SMNVEV, per germline (reference sequence). This CDR3 has 14 amino acids. CDR3 in amino acids: CASSEGQGGYGYTF. CDR3 DNA: TGTGCCAGCAGCGAGGGACAGGGGGGCTATGGCTACACCTTC.

The chain uses TRBV5-1 and TRBJ2-7, with a possible D match to TRBD1 (6 bases). Germline loops: CDR1 SGHRS, CDR2 YFSETQ. V lost 0 bases and J 9 bases, leaving 19 bases between the germline ends. CDR3 length: 15 residues. CDR3: CASSLAVWGLDVQYF. The CDR3 coding sequence is TGCGCCAGCAGCTTGGCCGTATGGGGGCTGGATGTGCAGTACTTC.

V usage is TRBV11-2 and J usage is TRBJ2-1, with D hard to call. The CDR3 is made up of 15 amino acids. Germline values: CDR1 SGHAT, CDR2 FQNNGV. V lost 8 bases, J lost 1 base, and 15 bases lay in between. For the CDR3, the DNA is TGTGCCAGCGCCTCGGAGATTATTTCCTACAATGAGCAGTTCTTC. Its protein product is CASASEIISYNEQFF.

The chain employs TRBV19 and TRBJ1-5; D ambiguous. CDR3 length: 15 amino acids. Germline V gives CDR1 LNHDA, CDR2 SQIVND (reference sequence). V lost 5 bases, J lost 1 base, and 12 bases lay in between. The CDR3 protein is CASSPMRGSNQPQHF. Written as DNA, the CDR3 is TGTGCCAGTAGTCCCATGAGAGGGAGCAATCAGCCCCAGCATTTT.

The rearrangement uses TRBV28 and TRBJ2-1, with D perhaps matching TRBD2 (7 bases). CDR1 MDHEN and CDR2 SYDVKM come from the germline V gene. The CDR3 is 16 residues long. V was pared by 8 bases and J by 1 base, with 18 bases between. CDR3: CASGRMGGASYNEQFF. The CDR3 DNA reads TGTGCCAGCGGGCGTATGGGGGGGGCTTCCTACAATGAGCAGTTCTTC.

This clone was seen just once. The V gene is TRBV11-2, the J gene TRBJ2-1; D is perhaps TRBD1 (5 bases). This CDR3 comprises 13 residues. Trimming removed 6 bases from V and 8 bases from J, with 14 bases in between. Germline lookup yields CDR1 SGHAT and CDR2 FQNNGV. The CDR3 DNA reads TGTGCCAGCAGACCCCCAGGGTTGGATGAGCAGTTCTTC. It codes for CASRPPGLDEQFF.

This chain joins TRBV12-5 and TRBJ1-1, with D possibly TRBD1 on 6 matching bases. The germline V and J ends were trimmed by 5 bases and 12 bases, with 16 bases remaining between them. From germline, CDR1 is LGHNT and CDR2 FRNRAP. The CDR3 is 12 amino acids. CDR3 DNA sequence: TGTGCTAGTGGTCTCGGACAGAGTAGGCCTTTCTTT. Its protein is CASGLGQSRPFF.

The rearrangement uses TRBV4-3 and TRBJ2-2; TRBD2 aligns across 8 bases. The ends lost 0 bases at V and 6 bases at J; junction bases unmatched: 9. The CDR3 contains 17 residues. The germline gives CDR1 LGHNA, CDR2 YSLEER. The CDR3 bases are TGCGCCAGCAGCCAAGAACCCGGGAGGGCCCTCGCCGGGGAGCTGTTTTTT. Amino acids: CASSQEPGRALAGELFF.

The V gene is TRBV2, the J gene TRBJ1-4; D gene uncertain. Between the trimmed V and J ends, which lost 1 base and 2 bases, there was a span of 14 bases. This CDR3 is built from 17 residues. Germline V gives CDR1 SNHLY, CDR2 FYNNEI. The CDR3, as DNA: TGTGCCAGCAGTGAAGACAGCCTTAGGTCTACTAATGAAAAACTGTTTTTT. The encoded protein is CASSEDSLRSTNEKLFF.

This clone was counted only a few times. The genes are TRBV4-1 and TRBJ1-4; 9 bases are a match to TRBD1. This CDR3 has 15 amino acids. CDR1 is MGHRA, CDR2 YSYEKL, per germline. The junction had 4 bases not matched to a gene; V was cut back by 3 bases and J by 5 bases. The CDR3 is CASSHGDRANEKLFF. The CDR3 DNA follows: TGCGCCAGCAGCCATGGGGACAGGGCAAATGAAAAACTGTTTTTT.

This clone was counted a few times. CDR3 DNA sequence: TGTGCCAGTAATAAGCGGGAGGCAGCAGATGAGCAGTTCTTC. It is translated as CASNKREAADEQFF. The V and J genes are TRBV19 and TRBJ2-1; 9 bases fit TRBD2. In germline, CDR1 is LNHDA, CDR2 SQIVND (reference sequence). The V gene end was trimmed by 7 bases and the J gene end by 8 bases; junction bases not matched to a gene: 9. The CDR3 length is 14 residues.

The chain has TRBV6-5 and TRBJ2-1; TRBD2 aligns across 8 bases. Germline CDR1 is MNHEY and CDR2 is SVGAGI. The length of the CDR3 is 14 residues. The J segment lost 5 bases and the V segment lost 6 bases, leaving 6 bases of the junction unmatched. The CDR3 bases are TGTGCCAGCAGGGACCAACTAGCGGACAATGAGCAGTTCTTC. It is translated as CASRDQLADNEQFF.

This clone was observed a few times. This rearrangement joins TRBV5-8 to TRBJ2-7; 10 bases align to TRBD1. Germline lookup yields CDR1 SGHTS and CDR2 YDEGEE. The CDR3 totals 16 residues. The junction had 11 bases not matched to a gene; V was cut back by 4 bases and J by 4 bases. CDR3 sequence reads: CASSRSGLGQGYEQYF. For the CDR3, the DNA is TGTGCCAGCAGCCGATCTGGTCTGGGACAGGGGTACGAGCAGTACTTC.

This chain connects TRBV2 to TRBJ1-2; the D gene is possibly TRBD1 (5 bases). The CDR3 consists of 13 residues. CDR1 SNHLY and CDR2 FYNNEI come from the germline V gene. Trimming removed 8 bases from V and 7 bases from J, with 17 bases in between. The CDR3 here is CASVGTSGFGYTF. In DNA form, the CDR3 reads TGTGCCAGCGTTGGGACGAGCGGGTTTGGCTACACCTTC. Supplemented by reference TRBV2 and TRBJ1-2, the full variable domain reads EPEVTQTPSHQVTQMGQEVILRCVPISNHLYFYWYRQILGQKVEFLVSFYNNEISEKSEIFDDQFSVERPDGSNFTLKIRSTKLEDSAMYFCASVGTSGFGYTFGSGTRLTVV.

The V call is TRBV7-2, the J call TRBJ1-4, with 7 positions matching TRBD1. Germline CDR1 reads SGHTA; CDR2 reads FQGNSA. This CDR3 contains 15 residues. V gave up 2 bases and J gave up 8 bases; unmatched junction bases: 8. CDR3 loop: CASSLRGQTGEKLFF. CDR3 in DNA: TGTGCCAGCAGCTTAAGGGGACAGACGGGAGAAAAACTGTTTTTT.

This chain joins TRBV20-1 and TRBJ2-5, with unresolved D. Germline-derived CDR1 and CDR2 are DFQATT and SNEGSKA (reference sequence). Trimming pared 0 bases from V and 5 bases from J, leaving 4 bases between. CDR3 length equals 11 residues. CDR3 protein: CSARDSETQYF. The DNA of the CDR3 is TGCAGTGCTAGAGATAGCGAGACCCAGTACTTC.

The genes are TRBV2 and TRBJ1-6, with a weak D call TRBD1 (6 bases). The CDR3 spans 13 residues. The germline V and J ends were trimmed by 4 bases and 7 bases, with 8 bases remaining between them. The germline V gene encodes CDR1 SNHLY and CDR2 FYNNEI. The chain's CDR3 is CASSGQGNSPLHF. In DNA, the CDR3 is TGTGCCAGCAGTGGGCAGGGGAATTCACCCCTCCACTTT.

The chain combines TRBV4-3 with TRBJ2-2; no clear D gene. Looked up from germline, CDR1 is LGHNA and CDR2 is YSLEER. This CDR3 contains 17 residues. Trimming cost V 0 bases and J 4 bases, with 15 bases left between them. CDR3 region: CASSQDGAGSRTGELFF. CDR3 bases: TGCGCCAGCAGCCAAGATGGCGCCGGGTCGCGCACCGGGGAGCTGTTTTTT.

J is TRBJ1-2 and V is TRBV7-2; a possible D gene is TRBD1 (6 bases). CDR1 and CDR2 from the germline V gene are SGHTA and FQGNSA. The germline V and J ends were trimmed by 4 bases and 4 bases, with 22 bases remaining between them. The length of the CDR3 is 17 residues. The CDR3 DNA follows: TGTGCCAGCAGCTCTAGGGGCGGGGGCCTTGACTCCTATGGCTACACCTTC. Protein: CASSSRGGGLDSYGYTF.

The V call is TRBV7-2, the J call TRBJ2-5; D is perhaps TRBD1 (7 bases). The J call may be faulty, since TRBJ2-7 better matches the DNA end. This CDR3 is built from 15 residues. Germline-derived CDR1 and CDR2 are SGHTA and FQGNSA. The CDR3 bases are TGTGCCAGCAGCGGAGGGGGCGCAACCTCCTACGAGCAGTACTTC. It yields the protein CASSGGGATSYEQYF.